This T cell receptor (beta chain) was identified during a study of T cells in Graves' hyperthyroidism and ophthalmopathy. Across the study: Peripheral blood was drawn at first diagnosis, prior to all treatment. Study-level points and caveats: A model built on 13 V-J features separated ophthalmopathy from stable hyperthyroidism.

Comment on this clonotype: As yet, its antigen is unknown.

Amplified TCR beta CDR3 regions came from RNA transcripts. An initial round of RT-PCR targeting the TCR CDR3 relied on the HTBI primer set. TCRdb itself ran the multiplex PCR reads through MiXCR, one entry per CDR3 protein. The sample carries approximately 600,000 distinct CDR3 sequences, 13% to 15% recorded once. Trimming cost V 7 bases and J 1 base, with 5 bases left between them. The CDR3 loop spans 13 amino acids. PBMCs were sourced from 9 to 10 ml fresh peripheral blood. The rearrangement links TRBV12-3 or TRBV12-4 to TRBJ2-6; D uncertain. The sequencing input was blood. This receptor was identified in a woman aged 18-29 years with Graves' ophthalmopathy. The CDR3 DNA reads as TGTGCCAGCATCCTTTCTGGGGCCAACGTCCTGACTTTC. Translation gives CASILSGANVLTF.